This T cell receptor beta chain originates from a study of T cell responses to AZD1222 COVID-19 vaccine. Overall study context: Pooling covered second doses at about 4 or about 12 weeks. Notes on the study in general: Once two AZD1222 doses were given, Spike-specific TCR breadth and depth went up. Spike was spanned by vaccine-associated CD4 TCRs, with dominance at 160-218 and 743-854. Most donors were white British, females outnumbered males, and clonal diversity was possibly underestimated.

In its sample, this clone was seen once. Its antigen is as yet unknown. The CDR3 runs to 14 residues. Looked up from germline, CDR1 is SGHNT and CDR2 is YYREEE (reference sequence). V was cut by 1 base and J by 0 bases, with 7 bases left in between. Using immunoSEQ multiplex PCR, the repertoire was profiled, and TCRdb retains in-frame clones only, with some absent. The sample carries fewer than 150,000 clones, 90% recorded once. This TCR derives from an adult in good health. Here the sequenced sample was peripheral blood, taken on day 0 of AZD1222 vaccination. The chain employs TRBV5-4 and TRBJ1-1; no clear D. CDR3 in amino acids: CASSLSQLNTEAFF. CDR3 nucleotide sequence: TGTGCCAGCAGCTTGTCACAGCTGAACACTGAAGCTTTCTTT.